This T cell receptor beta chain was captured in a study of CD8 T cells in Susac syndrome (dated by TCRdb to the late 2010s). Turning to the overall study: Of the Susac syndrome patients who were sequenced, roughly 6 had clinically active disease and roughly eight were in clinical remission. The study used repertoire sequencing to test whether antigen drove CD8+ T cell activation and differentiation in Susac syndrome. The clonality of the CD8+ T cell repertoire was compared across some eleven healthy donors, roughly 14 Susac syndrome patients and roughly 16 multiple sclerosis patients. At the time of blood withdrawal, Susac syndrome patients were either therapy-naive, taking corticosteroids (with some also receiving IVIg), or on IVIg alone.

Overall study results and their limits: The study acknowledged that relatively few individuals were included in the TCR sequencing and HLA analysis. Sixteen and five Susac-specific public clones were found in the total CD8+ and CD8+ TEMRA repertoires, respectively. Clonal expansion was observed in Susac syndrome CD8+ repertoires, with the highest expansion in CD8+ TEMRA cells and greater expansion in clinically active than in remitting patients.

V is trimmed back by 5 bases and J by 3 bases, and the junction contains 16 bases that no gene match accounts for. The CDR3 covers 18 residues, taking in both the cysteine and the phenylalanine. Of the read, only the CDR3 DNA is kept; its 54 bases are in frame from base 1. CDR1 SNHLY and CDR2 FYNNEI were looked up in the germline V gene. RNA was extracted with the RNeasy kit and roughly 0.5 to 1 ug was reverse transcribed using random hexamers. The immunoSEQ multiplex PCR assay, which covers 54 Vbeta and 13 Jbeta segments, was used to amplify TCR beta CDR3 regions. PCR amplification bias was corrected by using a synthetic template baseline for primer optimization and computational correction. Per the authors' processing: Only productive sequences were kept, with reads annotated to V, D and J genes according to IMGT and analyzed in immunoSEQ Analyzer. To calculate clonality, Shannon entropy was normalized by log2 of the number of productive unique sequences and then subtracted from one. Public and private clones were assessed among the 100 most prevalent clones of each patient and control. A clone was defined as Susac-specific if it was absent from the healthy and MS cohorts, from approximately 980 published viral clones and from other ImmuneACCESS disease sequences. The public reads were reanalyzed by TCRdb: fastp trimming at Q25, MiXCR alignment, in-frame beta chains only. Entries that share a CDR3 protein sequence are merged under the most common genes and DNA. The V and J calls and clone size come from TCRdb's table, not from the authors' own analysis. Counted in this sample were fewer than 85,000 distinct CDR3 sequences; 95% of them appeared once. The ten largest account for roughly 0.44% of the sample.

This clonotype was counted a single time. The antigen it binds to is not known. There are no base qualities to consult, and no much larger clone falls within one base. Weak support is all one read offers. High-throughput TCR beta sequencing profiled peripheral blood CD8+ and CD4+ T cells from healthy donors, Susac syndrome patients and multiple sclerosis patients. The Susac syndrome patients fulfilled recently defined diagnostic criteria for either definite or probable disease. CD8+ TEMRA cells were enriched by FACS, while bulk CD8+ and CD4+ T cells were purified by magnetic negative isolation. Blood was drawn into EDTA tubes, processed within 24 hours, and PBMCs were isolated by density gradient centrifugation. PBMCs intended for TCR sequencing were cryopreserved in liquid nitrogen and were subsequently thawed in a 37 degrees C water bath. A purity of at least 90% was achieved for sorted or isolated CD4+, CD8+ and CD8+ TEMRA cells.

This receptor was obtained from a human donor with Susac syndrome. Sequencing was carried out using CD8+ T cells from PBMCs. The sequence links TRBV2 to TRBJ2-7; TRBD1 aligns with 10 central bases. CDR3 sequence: CASSPLGLGDRGLYEQYF. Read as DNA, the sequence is TGTGCCAGCAGTCCTCTAGGGCTGGGGGACAGGGGCCTCTACGAGCAGTACTTC.